This entry describes one T cell receptor (beta chain). One entry per CDR3 protein results from TCRdb running MiXCR on the RT-PCR reads. The sample shows more than 600,000 distinct CDR3 sequences, 12% to 15% of them seen only once. The CDR3 sequence is 18 residues long. V lost 5 bases and J lost 0; bases outside the gene matches: 14. The germline gives CDR1 SGHRS, CDR2 YFSETQ. This receptor was taken from a female donor in good health, serving as a healthy control. Sequenced input: memory CD4+ T cells from blood. The V call is TRBV5-1, the J call TRBJ2-1; 7 bases are a match to TRBD1. The CDR3 protein is CASSGRGNTGYSYNEQFF. The CDR3, as DNA: TGCGCCAGCAGTGGCAGGGGGAACACCGGGTACTCCTACAATGAGCAGTTCTTC.